This T cell receptor beta chain derives from a study of T cell responses to AZD1222 COVID-19 vaccine. General observations from the study: It was only after the peak T cell response that any repertoires were sampled.

Unmatched junction bases numbered 11, after V lost 5 bases and J lost 0 bases. Germline V gene sequence: CDR1 SNHLY, CDR2 FYNNEI. The CDR3 is made up of 19 amino acids. The repertoire was sequenced with immunoSEQ multiplex PCR; TCRdb's copy has only in-frame clones and lacks some. This sample has over 130,000 clones, with 75% to 90% found just once. Note on this clone: Antigen unknown.

The receptor's source is an adult who received the AZD1222 COVID-19 vaccine. The V and J genes are TRBV2 and TRBJ2-3; 13 nucleotides match TRBD2. The input for sequencing was peripheral blood, taken 28 days after the second AZD1222 dose. The CDR3 DNA is TGTGCCAGCAGTATACTAGCGGGAGGGCCTTCATCGAGCACAGATACGCAGTATTTT. It encodes CASSILAGGPSSSTDTQYF.